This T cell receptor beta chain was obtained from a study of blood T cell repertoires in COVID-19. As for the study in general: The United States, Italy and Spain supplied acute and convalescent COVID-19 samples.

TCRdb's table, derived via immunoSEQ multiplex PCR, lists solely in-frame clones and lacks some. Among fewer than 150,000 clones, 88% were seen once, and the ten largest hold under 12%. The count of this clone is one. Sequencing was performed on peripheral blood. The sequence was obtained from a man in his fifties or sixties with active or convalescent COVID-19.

For the CDR3, the DNA is TGTGCCAGCAGTTATTATCTACAGGGGAAAACTGAAGCTTTCTTT. Protein sequence: CASSYYLQGKTEAFF. The chain employs TRBV6-9 and TRBJ1-1; 7 nucleotides match TRBD1. The length of the CDR3 is 15 residues. After removal of 1 base from V and 5 bases from J, the junction contained 7 bases not matched to a gene. Germline V gene lookup returns CDR1 MNHGY and CDR2 SVAAGI.